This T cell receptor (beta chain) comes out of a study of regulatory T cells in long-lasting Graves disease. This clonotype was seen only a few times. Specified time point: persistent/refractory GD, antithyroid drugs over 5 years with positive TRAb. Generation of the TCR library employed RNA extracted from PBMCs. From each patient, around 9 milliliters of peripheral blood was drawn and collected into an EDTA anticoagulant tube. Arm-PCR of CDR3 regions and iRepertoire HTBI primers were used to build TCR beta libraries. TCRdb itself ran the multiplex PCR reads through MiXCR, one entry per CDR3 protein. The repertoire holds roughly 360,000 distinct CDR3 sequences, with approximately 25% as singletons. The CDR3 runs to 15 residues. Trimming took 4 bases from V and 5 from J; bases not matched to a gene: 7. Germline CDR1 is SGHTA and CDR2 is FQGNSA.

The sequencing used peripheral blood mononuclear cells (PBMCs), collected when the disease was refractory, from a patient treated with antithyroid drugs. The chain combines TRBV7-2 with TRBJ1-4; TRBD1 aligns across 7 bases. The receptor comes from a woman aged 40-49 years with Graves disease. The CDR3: CASSSGRTGNEKLFF. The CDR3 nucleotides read TGTGCCAGCAGCTCCGGCCGGACAGGAAATGAAAAACTGTTTTTT. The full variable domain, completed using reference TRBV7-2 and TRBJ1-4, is GAGVSQSPSNKVTEKGKDVELRCDPISGHTALYWYRQSLGQGLEFLIYFQGNSAPDKSGLPSDRFSAERTGGSVSTLTIQRTQQEDSAVYLCASSSGRTGNEKLFFGSGTQLSVL.